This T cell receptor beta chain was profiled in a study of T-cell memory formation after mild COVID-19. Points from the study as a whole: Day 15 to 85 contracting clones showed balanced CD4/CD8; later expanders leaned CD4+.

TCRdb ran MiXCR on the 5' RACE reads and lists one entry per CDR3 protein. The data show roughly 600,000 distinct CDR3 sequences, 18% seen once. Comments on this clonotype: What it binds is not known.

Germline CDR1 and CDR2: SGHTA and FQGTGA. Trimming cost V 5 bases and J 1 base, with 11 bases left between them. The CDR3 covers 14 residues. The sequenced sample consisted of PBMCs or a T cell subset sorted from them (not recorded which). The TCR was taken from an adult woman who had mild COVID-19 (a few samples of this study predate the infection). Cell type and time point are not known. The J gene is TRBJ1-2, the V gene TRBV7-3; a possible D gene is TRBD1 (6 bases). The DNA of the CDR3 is TGTGCCAGCAGCATACAGGGTTTTAACTATGGCTACACCTTC. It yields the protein CASSIQGFNYGYTF.